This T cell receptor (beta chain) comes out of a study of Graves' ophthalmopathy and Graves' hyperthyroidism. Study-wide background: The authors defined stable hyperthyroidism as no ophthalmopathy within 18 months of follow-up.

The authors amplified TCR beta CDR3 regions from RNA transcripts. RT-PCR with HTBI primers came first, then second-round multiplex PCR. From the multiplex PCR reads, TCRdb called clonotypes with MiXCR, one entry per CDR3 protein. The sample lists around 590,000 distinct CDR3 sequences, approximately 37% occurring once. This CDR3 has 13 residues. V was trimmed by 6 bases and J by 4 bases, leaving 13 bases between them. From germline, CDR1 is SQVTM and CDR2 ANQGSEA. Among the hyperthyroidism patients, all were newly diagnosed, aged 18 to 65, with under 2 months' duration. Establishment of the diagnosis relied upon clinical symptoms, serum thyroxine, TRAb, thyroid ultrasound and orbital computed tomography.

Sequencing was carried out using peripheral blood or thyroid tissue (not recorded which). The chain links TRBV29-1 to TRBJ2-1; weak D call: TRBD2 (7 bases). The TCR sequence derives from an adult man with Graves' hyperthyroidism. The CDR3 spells CSVWGGLYNEQFF. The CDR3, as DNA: TGCAGCGTCTGGGGGGGCCTGTACAATGAGCAGTTCTTC.